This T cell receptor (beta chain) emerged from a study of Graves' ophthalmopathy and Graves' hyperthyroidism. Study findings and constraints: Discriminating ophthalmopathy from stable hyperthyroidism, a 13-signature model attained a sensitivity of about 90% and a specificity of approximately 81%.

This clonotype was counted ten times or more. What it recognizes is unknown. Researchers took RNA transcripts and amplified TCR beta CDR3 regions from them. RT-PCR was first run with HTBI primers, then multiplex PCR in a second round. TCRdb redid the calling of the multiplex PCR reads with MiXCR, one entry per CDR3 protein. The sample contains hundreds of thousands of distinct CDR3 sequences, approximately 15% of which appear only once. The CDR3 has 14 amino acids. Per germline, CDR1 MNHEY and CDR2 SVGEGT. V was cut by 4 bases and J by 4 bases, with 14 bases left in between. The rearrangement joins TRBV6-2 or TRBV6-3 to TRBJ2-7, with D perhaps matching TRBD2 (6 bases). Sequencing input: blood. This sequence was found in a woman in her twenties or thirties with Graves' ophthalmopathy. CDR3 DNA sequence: TGTGCCAGCAGTTTGGACTACCTCAGTTACGAGCAGTACTTC. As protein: CASSLDYLSYEQYF.